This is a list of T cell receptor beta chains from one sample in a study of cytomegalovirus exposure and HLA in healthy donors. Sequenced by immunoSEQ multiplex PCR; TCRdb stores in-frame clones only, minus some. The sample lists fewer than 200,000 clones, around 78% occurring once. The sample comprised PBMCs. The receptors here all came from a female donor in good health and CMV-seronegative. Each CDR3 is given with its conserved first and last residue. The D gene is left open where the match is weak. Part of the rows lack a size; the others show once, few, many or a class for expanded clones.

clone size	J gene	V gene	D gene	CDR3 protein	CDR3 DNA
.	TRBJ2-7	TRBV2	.	CASSGGLYTYEQYF	TGTGCCAGCAGTGGAGGACTGTATACCTACGAGCAGTACTTC
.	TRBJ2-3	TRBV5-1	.	CASSLRGDTQYF	TGCGCCAGCAGCTTAAGGGGAGATACGCAGTATTTT
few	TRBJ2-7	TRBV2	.	CASSEAGREGTYEQYF	TGTGCCAGCAGTGAAGCGGGGCGGGAAGGGACCTACGAGCAGTACTTC
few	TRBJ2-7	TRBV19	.	CASSIGRQYF	TGTGCCAGTAGTATCGGGAGGCAGTACTTC
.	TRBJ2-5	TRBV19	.	CASSIRFRGQPETQYF	TGTGCCAGTAGTATAAGATTTAGAGGACAGCCAGAGACCCAGTACTTC
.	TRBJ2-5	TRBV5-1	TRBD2	CASSRTGTSGGETQYF	TGCGCCAGCAGCCGTACCGGGACTAGCGGCGGAGAGACCCAGTACTTC
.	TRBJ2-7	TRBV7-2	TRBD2	CASSLVAGGFDEQYF	TGTGCCAGCAGCTTAGTAGCGGGAGGGTTCGACGAGCAGTACTTC
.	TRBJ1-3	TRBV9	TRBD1	CASGRQGVGGNTIYF	TGTGCCAGCGGAAGACAGGGAGTCGGAGGAAACACCATATATTTT
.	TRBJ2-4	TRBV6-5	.	CASTNRDQNIQYF	TGTGCCAGCACTAACAGGGACCAAAACATTCAGTACTTC
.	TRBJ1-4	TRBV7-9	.	CASSFRTGPNNEKLFF	TGTGCCAGCAGCTTTAGAACAGGACCAAATAATGAAAAACTGTTTTTT
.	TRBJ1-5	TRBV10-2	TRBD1	CAGGQGKPQHF	TGCGCCGGGGGACAGGGGAAGCCCCAGCATTTT
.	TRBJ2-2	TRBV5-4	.	CASSLASRLGNTGELFF	TGTGCCAGCAGCTTGGCCAGTCGGCTAGGGAACACCGGGGAGCTGTTTTTT
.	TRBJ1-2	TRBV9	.	CASSVGDSAGGYTF	TGTGCCAGCAGCGTAGGTGACAGCGCAGGTGGCTACACCTTC
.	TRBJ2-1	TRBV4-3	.	CASSQDISQGLYNEQFF	TGCGCCAGCAGCCAAGATATCTCTCAGGGGCTGTACAATGAGCAGTTCTTC
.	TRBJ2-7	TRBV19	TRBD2	CASRIASGSSYEQYF	TGTGCCAGTAGAATCGCTAGCGGGAGTTCCTACGAGCAGTACTTC
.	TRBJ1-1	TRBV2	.	CASSEGQLQVEAFF	TGTGCCAGCAGTGAGGGGCAGCTACAAGTTGAAGCTTTCTTT
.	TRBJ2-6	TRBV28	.	CASRYPSGVGANVLTF	TGTGCCAGCAGGTACCCGTCAGGGGTTGGGGCCAACGTCCTGACTTTC
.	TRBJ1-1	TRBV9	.	CASSATDQNTEAFF	TGTGCCAGCAGCGCGACAGACCAGAACACTGAAGCTTTCTTT
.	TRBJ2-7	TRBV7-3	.	CASSAGISYEQYF	TGTGCCAGCAGTGCGGGGATCTCCTACGAGCAGTACTTC
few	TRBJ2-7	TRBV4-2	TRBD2	CASRQIDEKTSGIGYEQYF	TGTGCCAGCAGGCAAATAGACGAGAAGACTAGCGGGATTGGCTACGAGCAGTACTTC
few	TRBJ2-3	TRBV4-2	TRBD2	CASSHATSGGTPQDTQYF	TGTGCCAGCAGCCACGCCACTAGCGGGGGCACCCCACAGGATACGCAGTATTTT
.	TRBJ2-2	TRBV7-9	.	CASSSAAGHGELFF	TGTGCCAGCAGCTCAGCAGCTGGGCACGGGGAGCTGTTTTTT
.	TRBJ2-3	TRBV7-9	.	CASTPRDGEFTDTQYF	TGTGCCAGCACCCCCCGCGACGGGGAGTTCACAGATACGCAGTATTTT
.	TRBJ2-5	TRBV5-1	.	CASSLAAEGFQYF	TGCGCCAGCAGCTTGGCCGCGGAGGGGTTCCAGTACTTC
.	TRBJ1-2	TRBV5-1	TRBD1	CASSLANPGQGITNYGYTF	TGCGCCAGCAGCTTGGCTAACCCGGGACAGGGGATCACTAACTATGGCTACACCTTC
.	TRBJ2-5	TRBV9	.	CASSVDGGPRNGATQYF	TGTGCCAGCAGCGTAGACGGGGGGCCCCGGAATGGTGCAACCCAGTACTTC
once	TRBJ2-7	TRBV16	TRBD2	CASSQSLLAGGPADEQYF	TGTGCCAGCAGCCAATCCCTCCTAGCGGGAGGGCCGGCCGACGAGCAGTACTTC
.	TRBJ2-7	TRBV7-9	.	CASSLVGGGNTPWEQYF	TGTGCCAGCAGCTTAGTAGGGGGGGGTAATACCCCATGGGAGCAGTACTTC
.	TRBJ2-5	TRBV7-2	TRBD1	CASSLGTVRQGASETQYF	TGTGCCAGCAGCCTAGGAACCGTACGACAGGGGGCGTCAGAGACCCAGTACTTC
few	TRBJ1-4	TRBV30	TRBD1	CAWTVGIRTGKARTNEKLFF	TGTGCCTGGACCGTTGGAATCCGGACAGGGAAGGCGAGGACTAATGAAAAACTGTTTTTT
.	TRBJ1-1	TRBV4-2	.	CASSRATQGVGKAFF	TGTGCCAGCAGCCGCGCCACACAGGGCGTCGGAAAAGCTTTCTTT
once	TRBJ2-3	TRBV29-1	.	CSVEERVDTQYF	TGCAGCGTTGAAGAGCGGGTGGATACGCAGTATTTT
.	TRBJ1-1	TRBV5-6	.	CASSSPGGLVTEAFF	TGTGCCAGCAGCTCCCCCGGGGGGTTGGTCACTGAAGCTTTCTTT
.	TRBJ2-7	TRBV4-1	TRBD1	CASSPRQGTYEQYF	TGCGCCAGCAGCCCCCGACAGGGGACCTACGAGCAGTACTTC
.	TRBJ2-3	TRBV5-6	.	CASSFIRGTDTQYF	TGTGCCAGCAGCTTTATTCGCGGCACAGATACGCAGTATTTT
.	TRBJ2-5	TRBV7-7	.	CASSLDSLETQYF	TGTGCCAGCAGCTTAGATAGCTTAGAGACCCAGTACTTC
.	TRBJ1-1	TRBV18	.	CASSPSSGTEAFF	TGTGCCAGCTCACCTTCATCGGGGACTGAAGCTTTCTTT
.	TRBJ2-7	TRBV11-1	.	CASTPRLGSYEQYF	TGTGCCAGCACCCCCCGACTGGGTTCCTACGAGCAGTACTTC
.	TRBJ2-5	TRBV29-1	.	CSGTFSGGETQYF	TGCAGCGGTACTTTCAGCGGCGGCGAGACCCAGTACTTC
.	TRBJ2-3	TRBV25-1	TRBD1	CASSLGTGIRTDTQYF	TGTGCCAGCAGCTTGGGGACAGGGATTCGCACAGATACGCAGTATTTT
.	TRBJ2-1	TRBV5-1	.	CASSLDREDGQFF	TGCGCCAGCAGCTTGGACAGGGAAGATGGACAGTTCTTC
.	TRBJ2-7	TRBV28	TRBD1	CASRDRVVGEYF	TGTGCCAGCAGGGACAGGGTGGTCGGGGAGTACTTC
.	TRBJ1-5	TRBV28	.	CASSTTVSNQPQHF	TGTGCCAGCAGTACAACAGTTAGCAATCAGCCCCAGCATTTT
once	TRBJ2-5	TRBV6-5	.	CASSYSGGPMDF	TGTGCCAGCAGTTACTCAGGGGGACCCATGGACTTC
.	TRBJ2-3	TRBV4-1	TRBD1	CASTRDRVYADTQYF	TGCGCCAGCACGCGGGACAGGGTTTATGCAGATACGCAGTATTTT
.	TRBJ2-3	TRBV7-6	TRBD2	CASSPGLAGPTDTQYF	TGTGCCAGCAGCCCGGGACTAGCGGGGCCCACAGATACGCAGTATTTT
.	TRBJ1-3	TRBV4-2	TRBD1	CASSQDRDRAGNTIYF	TGTGCCAGCAGCCAAGACCGGGACAGGGCTGGAAACACCATATATTTT
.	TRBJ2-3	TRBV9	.	CASSLPGTSTDTQYF	TGTGCCAGCAGCCTCCCCGGGACTAGCACAGATACGCAGTATTTT
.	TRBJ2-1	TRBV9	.	CASSVGQGTSNEQFF	TGTGCCAGCAGCGTAGGGCAGGGCACCAGCAATGAGCAGTTCTTC
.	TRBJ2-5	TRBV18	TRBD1	CASSPKGGGETQYF	TGTGCCAGCTCACCGAAAGGGGGCGGGGAGACCCAGTACTTC